These 20 T cell receptor beta chains were sequenced from one sample in a study of memory CD4+ T cells and cytomegalovirus serostatus. Using immunoSEQ multiplex PCR, the repertoire was profiled, and TCRdb retains in-frame clones only, with some absent. The data show about 41,000 clones, 70% to 80% seen once. The sort gate was single viable CD3+CD4+CD8-CD45RO+ cells for memory CD4+ T cells. The sequencing sample was made of memory CD4+ T cells from blood. Receptor source: an adult in good health and CMV-seronegative.

This clone is a singleton in its sample. The chain has TRBV19 and TRBJ2-5; TRBD2 is a possible D gene (5 bases). The CDR3 totals 13 residues. With 4 bases removed from V and 5 bases from J, the gap between germline ends came to 11 bases. CDR1 is LNHDA and CDR2 is SQIVND in the germline V gene (reference sequence). CDR3 DNA sequence: TGTGCCAGTAGTACTACCGGACTCGAGACCCAGTACTTC. Translation: CASSTTGLETQYF.

This chain connects TRBV7-2 to TRBJ2-5; tentatively, D is TRBD1 (5 bases). The CDR3 totals 14 residues. CDR1 SGHTA and CDR2 FQGNSA come from the germline V gene. Trimming stripped 1 base from V and 5 bases from J, with 11 bases between. The CDR3 DNA sequence: TGTGCCAGCAGCTTAGAACCGGCAGGGGAGACCCAGTACTTC. Translated, it gives CASSLEPAGETQYF.

This clone has a handful of counts. This chain connects TRBV15 to TRBJ1-4; TRBD1 might be the D (5 bases). CDR3 size: 16 residues. The germline V and J ends were trimmed by 0 bases and 0 bases, with 8 bases remaining between them. Germline loops: CDR1 LNHNV, CDR2 YYDKDF (reference sequence). CDR3 nucleotides: TGTGCCACCAGCAGAGATCTGGGACCAACTAATGAAAAACTGTTTTTT. Protein product: CATSRDLGPTNEKLFF.

V is TRBV6-1 and J is TRBJ1-5; 9 bases are shared with TRBD1. This CDR3 has 13 amino acids. Germline V lookup: CDR1 MNHNS, CDR2 SASEGT. V shed 8 bases, J shed 7 bases, and the junction held 6 bases outside the gene matches. The CDR3 reads CASAGQGNQPQHF. The CDR3 DNA reads TGTGCCAGCGCGGGACAGGGAAACCAGCCCCAGCATTTT.

This clone was detected only a few times. This chain's CDR3 is CASSPSGTGQLNTEAFF. The CDR3 nucleotides are TGTGCCAGCTCGCCCAGCGGGACAGGACAACTGAACACTGAAGCTTTCTTT. The chain carries TRBV18 and TRBJ1-1; 8 nucleotides align to TRBD1. CDR3 length: 17 amino acids. The germline V gene encodes CDR1 KGHSH and CDR2 LQKENI. V was clipped by 6 bases and J by 0 bases; unmatched bases: 12. Full variable domain (rest looked up from reference TRBV18 and TRBJ1-1): NAGVMQNPRHLVRRRGQEARLRCSPMKGHSHVYWYRQLPEEGLKFMVYLQKENIIDESGMPKERFSAEFPKEGPSILRIQQVVRGDSAAYFCASSPSGTGQLNTEAFFGQGTRLTVV.

V is TRBV28 and J is TRBJ2-1; 8 nucleotides line up with TRBD2. V gave up 5 bases and J gave up 9 bases; unmatched junction bases: 12. Germline V CDR1 and CDR2: MDHEN, SYDVKM. The CDR3 contains 15 residues. In nucleotides, the CDR3 is TGTGCCAGCAGTGGAGCGGGGGAACTATTCGCTGAGCAGTTCTTC. It specifies CASSGAGELFAEQFF.

The CDR3 DNA reads TGTGCCAGCAGCCGGGGACAGGGGGTCTACGAGCAGTACTTC. It is translated as CASSRGQGVYEQYF. V and J are TRBV5-5 and TRBJ2-7; 11 bases fit TRBD1. Unmatched junction bases numbered 3, after V lost 4 bases and J lost 3 bases. This CDR3 spans 14 amino acids. CDR1 is SGHKS, CDR2 YYEKEE, per germline (reference sequence).

V gene TRBV7-2 combines with J gene TRBJ2-3; the D is unclear. Per the germline V gene, CDR1 is SGHTA and CDR2 is FQGNSA. V was shortened by 5 bases and J by 5 bases, with 14 bases between the two germline ends. The CDR3 loop spans 14 amino acids. CDR3 DNA: TGTGCCAGCAGCACCTCCTACCCCCAAGATACGCAGTATTTT. This gives the protein CASSTSYPQDTQYF.

In its sample, this clone was seen a few times. CDR3 sequence reads: CSVEPTGLGADTQYF. CDR3 DNA: TGCAGCGTTGAACCGACAGGTTTGGGGGCAGATACGCAGTATTTT. The V gene is TRBV29-1, the J gene TRBJ2-3; tentative D call: TRBD1 (6 bases). CDR3 length equals 15 residues. Germline V CDR1 and CDR2: SQVTM, ANQGSEA. The germline V and J ends were trimmed by 2 bases and 4 bases, with 16 bases remaining between them.

V usage is TRBV6-5 and J usage is TRBJ2-1; D may be TRBD2 (5 bases). Per the germline V gene, CDR1 is MNHEY and CDR2 is SVGAGI. The CDR3 consists of 14 residues. V gave up 2 bases and J gave up 7 bases, with 12 bases separating them. The CDR3: CASSYGRVRNEQFF. CDR3 nucleotide sequence: TGTGCCAGCAGTTACGGGCGGGTGCGGAATGAGCAGTTCTTC.

This sequence joins TRBV5-4 and TRBJ2-7; D possibly corresponds to TRBD2 (5 bases). The CDR3 runs to 15 residues. Per the germline V gene, CDR1 is SGHNT and CDR2 is YYREEE (reference sequence). Deletions cut 1 base from V and 5 bases from J, with 16 bases between. This CDR3 reads CASSLRTSSLDEQYF. In nucleotides, the CDR3 is TGTGCCAGCAGCTTGCGTACTAGTAGCCTCGACGAGCAGTACTTC.

The chain employs TRBV4-3 and TRBJ2-1; 9 bases line up with TRBD2. Trimming at V came to 0 bases and at J to 4 bases, leaving 7 bases not matched to a gene. The CDR3 runs to 17 residues. In germline, CDR1 is LGHNA, CDR2 YSLEER. The CDR3 loop reads CASSQDWGGRGYNEQFF. In nucleotides, the CDR3 is TGCGCCAGCAGCCAAGATTGGGGCGGGAGGGGGTACAATGAGCAGTTCTTC.

V gene TRBV29-1 combines with J gene TRBJ2-3; TRBD2 matches at 10 bases. CDR1 and CDR2 from the germline V gene are SQVTM and ANQGSEA. The CDR3 totals 14 residues. V gave up 7 bases and J gave up 6 bases; unmatched junction bases: 10. The CDR3 sequence: CSAKREGRMDTQYF. The CDR3 DNA reads TGCAGCGCAAAGCGGGAGGGCCGAATGGATACGCAGTATTTT.

The rearrangement joins TRBV9 to TRBJ2-2; tentatively, D is TRBD2 (5 bases). CDR3 length: 15 residues. V lost 0 bases to trimming and J lost 8 bases, with 14 bases between them. The germline CDR1 and CDR2 sequences are SGDLS and YYNGEE. CDR3 in DNA: TGTGCCAGCAGCGTAGCTTCCTACCGAGGGGGGGAGCTGTTTTTT. It codes for CASSVASYRGGELFF.

The chain uses TRBV6-5 and TRBJ2-7, with 9 nucleotides matching TRBD1. V gave up 6 bases and J gave up 4 bases; unmatched junction bases: 7. The germline V gene encodes CDR1 MNHEY and CDR2 SVGAGI. CDR3 size: 14 residues. Here the CDR3 DNA reads TGTGCCAGCAGGAGGGGACAGGGAATTTACGAGCAGTACTTC. The encoded protein is CASRRGQGIYEQYF.

The genes are TRBV4-1 and TRBJ2-3, with D possibly being TRBD2 (6 bases). The CDR3 consists of 14 residues. Germline CDR1 is MGHRA and CDR2 is YSYEKL. The germline V and J ends were trimmed by 4 bases and 2 bases, with 10 bases remaining between them. The CDR3 spells CASSLGDSTDTQYF. CDR3 nucleotides: TGCGCCAGCAGCCTGGGGGACTCCACAGATACGCAGTATTTT.

This rearrangement joins TRBV5-1 to TRBJ1-2; 9 positions match TRBD1. The CDR3 runs to 18 residues. The germline V gene has CDR1 SGHRS and CDR2 YFSETQ. Losses at the gene ends were 4 bases for V and 8 bases for J; bases not matched to a gene: 21. The DNA for the CDR3 is TGCGCCAGCAGCGGGAATTGGGTCCGGGACAGGGCTCTATCCGGCTACACCTTC. Translation: CASSGNWVRDRALSGYTF.

The chain couples TRBV11-2 to TRBJ1-6; perhaps TRBD1 as D (6 bases). The germline gives CDR1 SGHAT, CDR2 FQNNGV. The V end was cut by 4 bases, the J end by 5 bases, with 12 bases between. The CDR3 runs to 15 residues. CDR3 DNA: TGTGCCAGCAGCTCACGGGGGGCGAATAATTCACCCCTCCACTTT. Translated, it gives CASSSRGANNSPLHF. The full variable domain, with the rest looked up from reference TRBV11-2 and TRBJ1-6, is EAGVAQSPRYKIIEKRQSVAFWCNPISGHATLYWYQQILGQGPKLLIQFQNNGVVDDSQLPKDRFSAERLKGVDSTLKIQPAKLEDSAVYLCASSSRGANNSPLHFGNGTRLTVT.

This chain connects TRBV10-3 to TRBJ2-5; D gene uncertain. The germline V and J ends were trimmed by 6 bases and 5 bases, with 13 bases remaining between them. CDR1 is ENHRY, CDR2 SYGVKD, per germline. The CDR3 runs to 13 residues. The DNA for the CDR3 is TGTGCCATCAGCCCGAACTCAGTGGAGACCCAGTACTTC. This sequence encodes CAISPNSVETQYF.

V gene TRBV10-2 combines with J gene TRBJ2-1; TRBD2 matches at 12 bases. V shed 3 bases, J shed 1 base, and the junction held 1 base outside the gene matches. Germline lookup yields CDR1 WSHSY and CDR2 SAAADI. This CDR3 is 16 amino acids long. DNA of the CDR3: TGCGCCAGCAGTGACACTAGCGGGAGGTCCTACAATGAGCAGTTCTTC. Translation gives CASSDTSGRSYNEQFF.